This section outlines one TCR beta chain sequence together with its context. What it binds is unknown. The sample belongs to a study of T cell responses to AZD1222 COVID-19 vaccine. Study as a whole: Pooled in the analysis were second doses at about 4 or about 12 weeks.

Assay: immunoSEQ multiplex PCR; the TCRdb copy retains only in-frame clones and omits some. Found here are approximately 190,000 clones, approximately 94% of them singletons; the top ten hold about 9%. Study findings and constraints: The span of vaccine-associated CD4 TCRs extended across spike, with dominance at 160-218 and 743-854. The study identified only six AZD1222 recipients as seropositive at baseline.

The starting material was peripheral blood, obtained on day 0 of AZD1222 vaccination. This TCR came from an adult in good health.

The CDR3: CASSTGQRGSNQPQHF. CDR3 sequence (DNA): TGTGCCAGCAGTACCGGACAGAGGGGAAGCAATCAGCCCCAGCATTTT. The chain has TRBV27 and TRBJ1-5; a possible D gene is TRBD1 (6 bases). Germline V gene data show CDR1 as MNHEY and CDR2 as SMNVEV (reference sequence). The CDR3 spans 16 residues. Trimming took 5 bases from V and 1 from J, leaving 15 bases between them.